The 8 T cell receptor beta chains below come from one sample, sequenced in a study of T cell responses to AZD1222 COVID-19 vaccine. Clones were read by immunoSEQ multiplex PCR, and TCRdb kept only the in-frame ones, dropping some. The sample carries fewer than 200,000 clones, 70% to 90% recorded once. Sample: peripheral blood, taken on day 0 of AZD1222 vaccination. The receptors originated from an adult in good health.

The J gene is TRBJ2-7, the V gene TRBV6-5; D not certain. This CDR3 is 13 amino acids long. Germline V gene data show CDR1 as MNHEY and CDR2 as SVGAGI. V lost 7 bases and J 5 bases, leaving 15 bases between the germline ends. The DNA of the CDR3 is TGTGCCAGCACGGCCAGGTTGGGTGACGAGCAGTACTTC. This translates into CASTARLGDEQYF.

V and J are TRBV7-9 and TRBJ1-2; D is unclear. CDR1 SEHNR and CDR2 FQNEAQ come from the germline V gene (reference sequence). The CDR3 totals 12 residues. The V gene lost 1 base and the J gene lost 4 bases, with 4 bases spanning the gap. In DNA form, the CDR3 reads TGTGCCAGCAGCTTAGAATCCTATGGCTACACCTTC. Its protein product is CASSLESYGYTF.

The chain combines TRBV5-6 with TRBJ1-5, with D maybe TRBD1 (6 bases). Trimming took 1 base from V and 5 from J, leaving 16 bases between them. The CDR3 consists of 16 residues. The V gene's germline CDR1 is SGHDT and CDR2 YYEEEE. The CDR3 sequence is CASSLSWGRADQPQHF. CDR3 nucleotide sequence: TGTGCCAGCAGCTTGAGCTGGGGGCGGGCAGATCAGCCCCAGCATTTT. The full variable domain, its missing parts supplied by reference TRBV5-6 and TRBJ1-5, is DAGVTQSPTHLIKTRGQQVTLRCSPKSGHDTVSWYQQALGQGPQFIFQYYEEEERQRGNFPDRFSGHQFPNYSSELNVNALLLGDSALYLCASSLSWGRADQPQHFGDGTRLSIL.

A remark on this clone: Compared with germline, one end of the junction differs, possibly owing to a read error. The V and J genes are TRBV29-1 and TRBJ1-1; 9 bases line up with TRBD1. CDR3 length: 12 residues. CDR1 and CDR2 (germline): SQVTM, ANQGSEA. CDR3 residues: CSVEDWDRANLF. CDR3 DNA: TGCAGCGTTGAAGATTGGGACAGGGCCAACCTATTT.

The chain employs TRBV18 and TRBJ2-7; no definite D call. This CDR3 region has 13 residues. Looked up from germline, CDR1 is KGHSH and CDR2 is LQKENI. V shed 3 bases and J shed 3 bases, with 9 bases lying between them. Here the CDR3 reads CASSPARSYEQYF. As DNA, the CDR3 is TGTGCCAGCTCACCGGCGCGGAGCTACGAGCAGTACTTC.

The V call is TRBV11-2, the J call TRBJ2-7; TRBD2 is a possible D gene (5 bases). This CDR3 is built from 14 residues. V lost 2 bases and J lost 2, with 10 bases in between. In germline, CDR1 is SGHAT, CDR2 FQNNGV. CDR3 bases: TGTGCCAGCAGCTTACGGGGTTCGGCCTACGAGCAGTACTTC. It codes for CASSLRGSAYEQYF. The full variable domain, its missing parts supplied by reference TRBV11-2 and TRBJ2-7, is EAGVAQSPRYKIIEKRQSVAFWCNPISGHATLYWYQQILGQGPKLLIQFQNNGVVDDSQLPKDRFSAERLKGVDSTLKIQPAKLEDSAVYLCASSLRGSAYEQYFGPGTRLTVT.

This clone was counted between two and nine times. The genes are TRBV6-5 and TRBJ1-2; TRBD1 agrees at 10 bases. The CDR3 loop spans 16 amino acids. Germline V gives CDR1 MNHEY, CDR2 SVGAGI. V was clipped by 2 bases and J by 4 bases; unmatched bases: 7. CDR3 region: CASSYVRTGGSYGYTF. As DNA, the CDR3 is TGTGCCAGCAGTTACGTTAGGACAGGGGGATCCTATGGCTACACCTTC.

This rearrangement joins TRBV3-1 (or the pseudogene TRBV3-2) to TRBJ1-1, with D hard to call. V dropped 2 bases and J dropped 0 bases, with 13 bases sitting between them. The CDR3 has 16 residues. Germline V CDR1 and CDR2: LGHDT, YNNKEL (reference sequence). The CDR3 DNA reads as TGTGCCAGCAGCCAATCCGCGGGCAAGCTGAACACTGAAGCTTTCTTT. Amino acid sequence: CASSQSAGKLNTEAFF.